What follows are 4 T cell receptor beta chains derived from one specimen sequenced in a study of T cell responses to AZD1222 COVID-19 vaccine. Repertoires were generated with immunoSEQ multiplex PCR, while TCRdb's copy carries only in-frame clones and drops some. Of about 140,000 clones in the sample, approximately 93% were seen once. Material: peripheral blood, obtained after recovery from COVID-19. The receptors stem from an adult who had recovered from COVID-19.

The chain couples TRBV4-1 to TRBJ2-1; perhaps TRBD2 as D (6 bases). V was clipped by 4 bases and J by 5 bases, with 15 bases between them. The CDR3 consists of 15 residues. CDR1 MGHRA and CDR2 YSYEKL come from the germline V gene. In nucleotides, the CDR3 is TGCGCCAGCAGCCTGAGGACTACCCCAGACAATGAGCAGTTCTTC. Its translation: CASSLRTTPDNEQFF.

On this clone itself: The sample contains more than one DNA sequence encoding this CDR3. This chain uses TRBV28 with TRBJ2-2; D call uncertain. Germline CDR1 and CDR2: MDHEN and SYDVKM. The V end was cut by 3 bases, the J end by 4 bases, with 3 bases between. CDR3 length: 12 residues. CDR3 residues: CASSLGTGELFF. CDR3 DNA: TGTGCCAGCAGTTTGGGCACCGGGGAGCTGTTTTTT.

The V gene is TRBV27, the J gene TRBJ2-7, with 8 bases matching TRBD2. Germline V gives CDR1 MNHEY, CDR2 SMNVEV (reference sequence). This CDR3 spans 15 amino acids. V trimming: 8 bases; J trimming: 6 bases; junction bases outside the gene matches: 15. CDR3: CASALPGTRVGEQYF. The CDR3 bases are TGTGCCAGCGCCCTTCCCGGGACTAGGGTAGGCGAGCAGTACTTC.

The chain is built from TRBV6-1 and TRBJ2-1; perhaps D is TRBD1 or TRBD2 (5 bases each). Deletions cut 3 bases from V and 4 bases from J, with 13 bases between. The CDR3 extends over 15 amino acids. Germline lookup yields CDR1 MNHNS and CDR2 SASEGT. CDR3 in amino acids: CASSEGTAIYNEQFF. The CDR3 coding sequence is TGTGCCAGCAGTGAGGGGACGGCAATTTACAATGAGCAGTTCTTC.